This TCR beta chain came from a study of OX40 agonist ivuxolimab in advanced cancers. A note on the overall study: Ivuxolimab was a fully human IgG2 agonistic monoclonal antibody targeting the costimulatory receptor OX40 (CD134). Intravenous ivuxolimab was administered to patients every 2 weeks at six dose levels: 0.01, 0.1, 0.3, 1.5, 3 and 10 mg/kg. Of the roughly 52 dose-escalation patients, hepatocellular carcinoma was present in approximately 20, melanoma in some 15, renal cell carcinoma in 9 and head and neck cancer in 9. In the dose-escalation cohort, nearly 85% of patients were male, and the mean age was around 65 years with a range of about 20 to 80. Prior anti-PD-1, anti-PD-L1 or anti-CTLA-4 therapy was permitted, and checkpoint inhibitors had been received by under 50% of dose-escalation patients. Partial responses occurred in three dose-escalation patients: two with cutaneous melanoma and one with hepatocellular carcinoma. The purpose of peripheral TCRbeta sequencing was to test whether ivuxolimab changed TCR sequence diversity and led to clonal T-cell expansion. The monotherapy dose-escalation portion (N ≈ 56 patients) of the phase I ivuxolimab trial is reported in the paper.

This clone is a singleton in its sample. The antigen it binds to is not known. No clone much larger than this one lies a single base away; base qualities are absent. For sequencing of the TCRbeta CDR3 region, genomic DNA was extracted from the sorted cells. TCRbeta CDR3 regions were sequenced using the immunoSEQ Assay. Held by TCRdb, this immuneACCESS table contains in-frame sequences only and omits some clones. Under half of the omission traces to an unresolved V gene where checked; the cause of the rest is unknown. The sample table shows tens of thousands of clones, and about 81% are seen once. The ten largest clones represent roughly 5.3% of the sample. Patients with a history of autoimmune disease or receiving systemic immunosuppression were excluded from the trial. Peripheral blood for TCR sequencing was collected from all dose cohorts at baseline, on cycle 4 day 1, and on cycle 7 day 1. The samples were taken from a phase I, first-in-human, multicenter, open-label dose-escalation trial of ivuxolimab. Adults with locally advanced or metastatic melanoma, renal cell carcinoma, hepatocellular carcinoma or head and neck squamous cell carcinoma were enrolled in the trial. Before TCR sequencing, CD4+ and CD8+ T cells were separately sorted from peripheral blood.

There are 15 amino acids in the CDR3, from cysteine to phenylalanine inclusive. Only CDR3 DNA is held: 45 bases, read in frame from base 1. Here V drops 2 bases and J drops 7 bases, and the junction holds 7 bases not matched to any gene. CDR1 and CDR2 (KGHSH, LQKENI) derive from the germline V gene. The study at large found these results: Low levels of normalized T-cell clonal expansion were also seen in some nonresponding patients. Which antigens the clonally expanded peripheral T cells were specific for was not determined. At doses of 0.1 to 3.0 mg/kg, clonal expansion of both CD4+ and CD8+ blood T cells was observed from baseline to week 6. After ivuxolimab, CD8+ T cells had more expanded clones than CD4+ T cells on average. In the 0.1-3.0 mg/kg groups, partial responders were among the patients with the lowest normalized peripheral clonal expansion, particularly in CD8+ T cells.

The source of this sequence is an adult with an advanced solid tumor such as melanoma, head and neck, liver or kidney cancer. Sequenced material: CD4+ or CD8+ T cells sorted from blood, taken in a trial of the OX40 agonist ivuxolimab. The chain joins TRBV18 to TRBJ2-7; TRBD1 aligns with 11 central bases. Read as DNA, the sequence is TGTGCCAGCTCACCAGGGACAGGGGGGACGGCGGAGCAGTACTTC. Translated, it reads CASSPGTGGTAEQYF.